The 5 T cell receptor beta chains below all came from one sample that was sequenced in a study of shared clonotypes between healthy human individuals. Profiled with immunoSEQ multiplex PCR; TCRdb holds only in-frame clones, not every one. The sample holds over a million clones, roughly 74% seen once. Sequenced: memory CD4+ T cells from PBMCs. The subset here: CD45RA-negative fraction. Receptors were obtained from a young man in good health. Some clones in this sample may be carry-over from other donors' samples.

V is TRBV18 and J is TRBJ2-7; tentative D call: TRBD2 (6 bases). CDR3 length: 13 amino acids. From germline, CDR1 is KGHSH and CDR2 LQKENI. Trimming shortened V by 5 bases and J by 1 base, and 9 bases separated the two germline ends. The CDR3 region has the DNA TGTGCCAGCTCATGGGGGGAATCCTACGAGCAGTACTTC. This encodes CASSWGESYEQYF.

There are a few counts of this clone. V gene TRBV6-1 combines with J gene TRBJ2-6; D remains unclear. The CDR3 is 17 residues long. In germline, CDR1 is MNHNS, CDR2 SASEGT. Trimming left V 0 bases short and J 2 bases short, with 11 bases between. The DNA of the CDR3 is TGTGCCAGCAGTGAAGCCGTAGATCCTGCTGGGGCCAACGTCCTGACTTTC. Its translation is CASSEAVDPAGANVLTF.

This clone has just one count. The V call is TRBV28, the J call TRBJ2-7; TRBD2 might be the D (6 bases). The CDR3 covers 13 residues. V lost 4 bases, J lost 2 bases, and 9 bases lay in between. Germline loops: CDR1 MDHEN, CDR2 SYDVKM. As DNA, the CDR3 is TGTGCCAGCAGTTCGGCGGGACCCTACGAGCAGTACTTC. Protein sequence: CASSSAGPYEQYF.

The CDR3 is CASSEDRGFNEQYF. The CDR3 DNA follows: TGCGCCAGCAGCGAGGACAGGGGATTCAACGAGCAGTACTTC. The chain employs TRBV5-1 and TRBJ2-7; 9 bases fit TRBD1. V lost 4 bases to trimming and J lost 5 bases; unmatched junction nucleotides: 7. The CDR3 has 14 amino acids. Germline CDR1 reads SGHRS; CDR2 reads YFSETQ.

CDR3 sequence: CASSSGLATYNEQFF. CDR3 DNA sequence: TGCGCCAGCAGCTCGGGACTAGCCACCTACAATGAGCAGTTCTTC. This chain connects TRBV5-1 to TRBJ2-1; 9 nucleotides align to TRBD2. This CDR3 contains 15 residues. CDR1 is SGHRS, CDR2 YFSETQ, per germline. J was trimmed by 2 bases and V by 3 bases; bases with no gene match: 3.